The entry below describes one T cell receptor (beta chain). The V end lost 3 bases, the J end lost 2 bases, and 7 bases lay between the germline ends. The length of the CDR3 is 13 residues. The germline CDR1 and CDR2 sequences are MDHEN and SYDVKM. Original analysis: Estimates of nucleated cell counts were drawn from the amplification of reference gene primers. The method was immunoSEQ multiplex PCR; TCRdb's version includes in-frame clones alone and lacks a portion of them. Clone size and V and J calls were adopted from that table, with D and trimming inferred from the DNA. The sample holds about 110,000 clones, roughly four fifths seen once. This sample is drawn from a study of blood T cell repertoires in COVID-19. Overall study: Some COVID-19 samples were acute and others convalescent; all came from the United States, Italy and Spain. The analysed material was cDNA or gDNA that came from T cells, B-cell-depleted T cells, or PBMCs.

Sequencing used peripheral blood. The chain recombines TRBV28 with TRBJ1-2; D not resolved. This sequence was found in a woman aged 60 to 75 with acute or convalescent COVID-19. The DNA for the CDR3 is TGTGCCAGCAGTTTGGGCAGAAACTATGGCTACACCTTC. As protein: CASSLGRNYGYTF.